This TCR beta chain was captured in a study of blood T cell repertoires in COVID-19. Turning to the study itself: Material from acute and convalescent COVID-19 was sourced from the United States, Italy and Spain.

The CDR3 has 17 residues. The V segment lost 4 bases and the J segment 1 base; nucleotides outside the gene matches: 10. The germline gives CDR1 SGHRS, CDR2 YFSETQ. The table came from immunoSEQ multiplex PCR; TCRdb's copy has only in-frame clones and leaves some out. The sample lists 50,000 to 65,000 clones; 70% to 90% were seen once. The origin of this receptor is a man between 70 and 80 years old with acute or convalescent COVID-19. Sequenced input: peripheral blood. V usage is TRBV5-1 and J usage is TRBJ1-5, with TRBD1 identical over 8 bases. CDR3 sequence (DNA): TGCGCCAGCAGCCCTGGGACAGGCCTGTTGAGCAATCAGCCCCAGCATTTT. It yields the protein CASSPGTGLLSNQPQHF.